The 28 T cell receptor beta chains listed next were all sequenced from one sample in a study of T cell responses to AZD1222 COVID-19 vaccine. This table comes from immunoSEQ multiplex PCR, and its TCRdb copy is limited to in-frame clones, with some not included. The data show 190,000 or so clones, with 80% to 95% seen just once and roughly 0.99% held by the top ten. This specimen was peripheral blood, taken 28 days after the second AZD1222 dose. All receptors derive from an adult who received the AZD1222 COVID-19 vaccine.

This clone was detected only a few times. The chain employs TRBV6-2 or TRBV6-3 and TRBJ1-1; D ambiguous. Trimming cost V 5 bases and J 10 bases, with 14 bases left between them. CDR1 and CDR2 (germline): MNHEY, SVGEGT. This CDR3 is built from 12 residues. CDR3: CASSDQTQVAFF. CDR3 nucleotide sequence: TGTGCCAGCAGTGACCAGACCCAGGTAGCTTTCTTT.

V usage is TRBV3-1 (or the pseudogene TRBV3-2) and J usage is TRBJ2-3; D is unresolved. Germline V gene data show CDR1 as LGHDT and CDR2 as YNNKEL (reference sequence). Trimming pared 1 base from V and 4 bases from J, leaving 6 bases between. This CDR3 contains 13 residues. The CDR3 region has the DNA TGTGCCAGCAGCCAAGTCCTCCCAGATACGCAGTATTTT. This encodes CASSQVLPDTQYF.

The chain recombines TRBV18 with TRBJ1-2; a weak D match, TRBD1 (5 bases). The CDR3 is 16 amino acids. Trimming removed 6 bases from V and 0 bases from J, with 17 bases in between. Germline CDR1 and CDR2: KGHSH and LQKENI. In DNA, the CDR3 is TGTGCCAGCTCCCGACCGGGACGCAGTTCTAACTATGGCTACACCTTC. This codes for CASSRPGRSSNYGYTF.

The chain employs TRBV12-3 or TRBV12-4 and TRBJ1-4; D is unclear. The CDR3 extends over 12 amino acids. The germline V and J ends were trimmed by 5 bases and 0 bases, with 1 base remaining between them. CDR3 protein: CASSTTNEKLFF. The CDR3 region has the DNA TGTGCCAGCAGTACAACTAATGAAAAACTGTTTTTT.

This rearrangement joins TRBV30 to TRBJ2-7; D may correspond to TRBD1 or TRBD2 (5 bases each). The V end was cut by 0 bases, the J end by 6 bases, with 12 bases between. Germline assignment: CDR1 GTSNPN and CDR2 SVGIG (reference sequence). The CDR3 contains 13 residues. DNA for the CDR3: TGTGCCTGGAGTGTGGCAGGGACGGGCGAGCAGTACTTC. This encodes CAWSVAGTGEQYF.

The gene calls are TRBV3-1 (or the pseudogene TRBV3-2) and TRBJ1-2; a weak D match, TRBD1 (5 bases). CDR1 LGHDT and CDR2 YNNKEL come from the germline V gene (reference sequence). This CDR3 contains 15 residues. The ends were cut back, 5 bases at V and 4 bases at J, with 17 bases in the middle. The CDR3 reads CASSAGDGRSYGYTF. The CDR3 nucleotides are TGTGCCAGCAGCGCGGGGGACGGAAGATCCTATGGCTACACCTTC.

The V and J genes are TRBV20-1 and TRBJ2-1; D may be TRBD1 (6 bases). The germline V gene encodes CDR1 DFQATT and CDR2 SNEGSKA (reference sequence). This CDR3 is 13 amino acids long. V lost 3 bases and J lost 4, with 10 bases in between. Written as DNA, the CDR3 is TGCAGTGCTAGTTCGACAGGTTACAATGAGCAGTTCTTC. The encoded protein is CSASSTGYNEQFF.

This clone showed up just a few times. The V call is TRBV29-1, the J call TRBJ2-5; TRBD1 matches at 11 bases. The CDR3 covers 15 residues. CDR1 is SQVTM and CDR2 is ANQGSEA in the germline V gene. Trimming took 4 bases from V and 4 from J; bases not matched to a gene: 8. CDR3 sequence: CSVGEDRGRRETQYF. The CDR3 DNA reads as TGCAGCGTTGGTGAGGACAGGGGGCGGAGAGAGACCCAGTACTTC.

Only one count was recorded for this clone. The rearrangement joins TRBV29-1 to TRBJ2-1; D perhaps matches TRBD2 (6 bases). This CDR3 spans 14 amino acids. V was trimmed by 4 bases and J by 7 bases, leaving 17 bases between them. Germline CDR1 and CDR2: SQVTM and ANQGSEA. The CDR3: CSVVRQNGGNEQFF. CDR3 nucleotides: TGCAGCGTTGTACGGCAGAATGGAGGGAATGAGCAGTTCTTC.

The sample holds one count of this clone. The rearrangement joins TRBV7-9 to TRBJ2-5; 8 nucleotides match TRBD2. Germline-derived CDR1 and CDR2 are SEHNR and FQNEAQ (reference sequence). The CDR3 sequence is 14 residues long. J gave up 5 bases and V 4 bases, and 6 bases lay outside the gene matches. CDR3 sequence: CASSYPPGGETQYF. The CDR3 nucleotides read TGTGCCAGCAGCTACCCCCCGGGGGGGGAGACCCAGTACTTC.

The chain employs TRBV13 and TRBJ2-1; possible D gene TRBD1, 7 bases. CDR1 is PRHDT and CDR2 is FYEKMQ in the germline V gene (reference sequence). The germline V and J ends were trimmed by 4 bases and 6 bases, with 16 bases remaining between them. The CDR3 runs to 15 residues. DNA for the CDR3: TGTGCCAGCAGCTACAGGCGCCAGGGGGGCAATGAGCAGTTCTTC. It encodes CASSYRRQGGNEQFF.

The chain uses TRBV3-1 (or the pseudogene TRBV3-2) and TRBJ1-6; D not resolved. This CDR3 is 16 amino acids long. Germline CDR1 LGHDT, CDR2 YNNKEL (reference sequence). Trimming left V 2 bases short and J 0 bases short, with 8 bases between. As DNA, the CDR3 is TGTGCCAGCAGCCAACAACAGAGCTCCTATAATTCACCCCTCCACTTT. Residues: CASSQQQSSYNSPLHF.

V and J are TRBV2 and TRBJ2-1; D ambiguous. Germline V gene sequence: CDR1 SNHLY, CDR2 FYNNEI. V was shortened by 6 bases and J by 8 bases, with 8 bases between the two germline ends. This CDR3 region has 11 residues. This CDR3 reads CASRILDEQFF. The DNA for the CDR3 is TGTGCCAGCAGGATTTTAGATGAGCAGTTCTTC.

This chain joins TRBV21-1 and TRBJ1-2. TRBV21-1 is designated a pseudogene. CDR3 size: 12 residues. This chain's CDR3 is CASSKWDYGYTF. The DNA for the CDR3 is TGTGCCAGCAGCAAATGGGACTATGGCTACACCTTC.

CDR3 bases: TGTGCCAGCTCACCACCGGGACACAACACAGATACGCAGTATTTT. Its translation: CASSPPGHNTDTQYF. This rearrangement joins TRBV18 to TRBJ2-3; D may be TRBD1 (6 bases). Germline V CDR1 and CDR2: KGHSH, LQKENI. The CDR3 is made up of 15 amino acids. Trimming removed 0 bases at V and 2 bases at J, with 9 bases between.

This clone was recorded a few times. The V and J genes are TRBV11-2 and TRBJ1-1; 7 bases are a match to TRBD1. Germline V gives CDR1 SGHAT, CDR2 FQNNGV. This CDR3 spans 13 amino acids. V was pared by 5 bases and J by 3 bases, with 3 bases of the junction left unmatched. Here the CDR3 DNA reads TGTGCCAGCAGCAGTCAGGGGGACACTGAAGCTTTCTTT. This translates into CASSSQGDTEAFF.

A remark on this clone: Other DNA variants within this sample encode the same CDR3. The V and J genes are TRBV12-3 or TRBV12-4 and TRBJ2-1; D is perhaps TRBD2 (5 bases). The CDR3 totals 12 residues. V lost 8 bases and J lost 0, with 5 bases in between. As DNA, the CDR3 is TGTGCCAGCGGGAGCTCCTACAATGAGCAGTTCTTC. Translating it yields CASGSSYNEQFF.

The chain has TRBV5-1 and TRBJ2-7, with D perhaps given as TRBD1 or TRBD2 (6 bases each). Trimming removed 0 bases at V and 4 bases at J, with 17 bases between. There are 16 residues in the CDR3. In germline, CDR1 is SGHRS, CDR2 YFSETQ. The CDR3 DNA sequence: TGCGCCAGCAGCTTGGCCTTGACAGGAGGGTTTTACGAGCAGTACTTC. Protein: CASSLALTGGFYEQYF.

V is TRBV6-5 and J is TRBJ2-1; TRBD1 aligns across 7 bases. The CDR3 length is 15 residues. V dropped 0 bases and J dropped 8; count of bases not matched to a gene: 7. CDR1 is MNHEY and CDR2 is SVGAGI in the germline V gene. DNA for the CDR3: TGTGCCAGCAGTTACTCGAAGGGGGCTTGGGATGAGCAGTTCTTC. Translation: CASSYSKGAWDEQFF.

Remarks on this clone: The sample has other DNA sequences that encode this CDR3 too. The CDR3 bases are TGTGCCAGCAGCCGAGGAGCTAACTATGGCTACACCTTC. Its protein is CASSRGANYGYTF. V and J are TRBV7-3 and TRBJ1-2; no clear D gene. The CDR3 length is 13 residues. In germline, CDR1 is SGHTA, CDR2 FQGTGA. V was trimmed by 5 bases and J by 0 bases, leaving 7 bases between them. Looking up the rest from reference TRBV7-3 and TRBJ1-2 gives the full variable domain: GAGVSQTPSNKVTEKGKYVELRCDPISGHTALYWYRQSLGQGPEFLIYFQGTGAADDSGLPNDRFFAVRPEGSVSTLKIQRTERGDSAVYLCASSRGANYGYTFGSGTRLTVV.

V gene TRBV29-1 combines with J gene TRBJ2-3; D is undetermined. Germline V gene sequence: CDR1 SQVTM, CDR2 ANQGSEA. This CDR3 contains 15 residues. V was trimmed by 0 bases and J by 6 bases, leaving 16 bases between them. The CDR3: CSVEEGLGIPDTQYF. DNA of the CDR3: TGCAGCGTTGAAGAGGGTCTAGGGATTCCGGATACGCAGTATTTT.

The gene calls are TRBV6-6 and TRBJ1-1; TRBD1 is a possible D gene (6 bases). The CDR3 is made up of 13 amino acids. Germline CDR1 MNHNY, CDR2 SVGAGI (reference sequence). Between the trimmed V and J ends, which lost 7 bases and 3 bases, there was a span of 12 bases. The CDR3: CASNVQGDTEAFF. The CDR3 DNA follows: TGTGCCAGCAACGTACAGGGTGACACTGAAGCTTTCTTT.

The CDR3 DNA reads as TGTGCCAGCACCCCGACAGTGTTCTATGGCTACACCTTC. Translation: CASTPTVFYGYTF. V and J are TRBV9 and TRBJ1-2; D might be TRBD1 (5 bases). This CDR3 spans 13 amino acids. CDR1 SGDLS and CDR2 YYNGEE come from the germline V gene. V was trimmed by 6 bases and J by 4 bases, leaving 13 bases between them.

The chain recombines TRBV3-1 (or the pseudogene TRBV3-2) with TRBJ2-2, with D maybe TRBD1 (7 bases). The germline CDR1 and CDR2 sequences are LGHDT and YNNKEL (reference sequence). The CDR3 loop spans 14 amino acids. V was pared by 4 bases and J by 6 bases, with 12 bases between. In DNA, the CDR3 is TGTGCCAGCAGCCCCGACAGGGAGGCCGGGGAGCTGTTTTTT. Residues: CASSPDREAGELFF.

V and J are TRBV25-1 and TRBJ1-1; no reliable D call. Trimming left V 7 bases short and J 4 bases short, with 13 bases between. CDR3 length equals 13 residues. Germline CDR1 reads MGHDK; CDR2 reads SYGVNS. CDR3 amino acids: CASNFGVGTEAFF. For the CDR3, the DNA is TGTGCCAGCAATTTTGGGGTTGGCACTGAAGCTTTCTTT.

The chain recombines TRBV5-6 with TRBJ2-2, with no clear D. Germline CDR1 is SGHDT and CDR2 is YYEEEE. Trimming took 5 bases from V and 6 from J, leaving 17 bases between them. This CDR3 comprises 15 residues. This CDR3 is CASSTRWRGSGELFF. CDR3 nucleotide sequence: TGTGCCAGCAGTACCAGGTGGCGCGGTTCCGGGGAGCTGTTTTTT.

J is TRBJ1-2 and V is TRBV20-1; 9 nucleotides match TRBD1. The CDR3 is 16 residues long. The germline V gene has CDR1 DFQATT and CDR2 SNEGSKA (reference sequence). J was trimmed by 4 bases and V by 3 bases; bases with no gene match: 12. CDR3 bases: TGCAGTGCTAGTTTTCGAGACAGGGGGGGAAGCTATGGCTACACCTTC. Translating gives CSASFRDRGGSYGYTF.

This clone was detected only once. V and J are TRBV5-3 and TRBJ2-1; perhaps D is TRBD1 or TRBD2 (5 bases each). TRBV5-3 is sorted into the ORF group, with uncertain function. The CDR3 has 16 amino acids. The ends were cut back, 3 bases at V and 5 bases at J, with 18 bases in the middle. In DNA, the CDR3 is TGTGCCAGAAGCTGGGCCGGGACGGAGCTTAACAATGAGCAGTTCTTC. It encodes CARSWAGTELNNEQFF.